This T cell receptor (beta chain) was sequenced in a study of blood T cell repertoires in COVID-19. This clone is a singleton in its sample. The germline V gene encodes CDR1 SGHRS and CDR2 YFSETQ. This CDR3 spans 15 amino acids. The germline V and J ends were trimmed by 3 bases and 2 bases, with 13 bases remaining between them. Only in-frame clones appear in the TCRdb table, and some are missing; sequencing was by immunoSEQ multiplex PCR. The profile shows 90,000 to 100,000 clones, around 72% of them singletons. The source is a man between 65 and 85 years old with acute or convalescent COVID-19. Input material: peripheral blood. This chain joins TRBV5-1 and TRBJ2-3; D is perhaps TRBD1 (6 bases). CDR3 protein: CASSWGLSLTDTQYF. DNA for the CDR3: TGCGCCAGCAGCTGGGGGCTTTCACTCACAGATACGCAGTATTTT.